The 16 T cell receptor beta chains reported below all come from one sample, sequenced in a study of blood T cells in healthy people across ages (dated by TCRdb to the mid-2010s). Library preparation used 5' RACE. These reads were obtained on an Illumina HiSeq 2500. A second PCR of roughly 7 to 11 cycles was performed with a sample-barcoded 5' primer and a J-beta primer mix. In TCRdb, the public reads were trimmed at Q25 with fastp and aligned with MiXCR, with productive beta chains retained. Here each entry gathers all rows of one CDR3 protein and keeps the most common genes and DNA. The sample yields 850,000 to 1,000,000 distinct CDR3 sequences; 40% to 60% were counted once. The ten largest account for about an eighth of the sample. The material sequenced was blood. The receptors shown here come from a man aged 30-40 years in good health.

The V and J genes are TRBV28 and TRBJ2-3; no clear D gene. The CDR3 runs 13 residues. Germline assignment: CDR1 MDHEN and CDR2 SYDVKM. V gave up 8 bases and J gave up 4 bases, with 13 bases separating them. CDR3 coding DNA: TGTGCCAGCTGTCTCCAGCAGGCAGATACGCAGTATTTT. Protein sequence: CASCLQQADTQYF.

The V call is TRBV29-1, the J call TRBJ1-1, with TRBD1 as a possible D gene (5 bases). V lost 3 bases and J 6 bases, leaving 14 bases between the germline ends. Germline V gene lookup returns CDR1 SQVTM and CDR2 ANQGSEA. The CDR3 length is 13 residues. CDR3 amino acids: CSVDDGHSAEAFF. CDR3 DNA sequence: TGCAGCGTTGATGATGGACATTCGGCTGAAGCTTTCTTT.

On this clonotype itself: Possible read error: a much larger clone is one base away. The gene calls are TRBV10-3 and TRBJ2-5; 12 bases match TRBD2. The CDR3 length is 14 residues. V gave up 9 bases and J gave up 11 bases; unmatched junction bases: 13. Germline V CDR1 and CDR2: ENHRY, SYGVKD. CDR3 sequence: CAIKTSGGYNEQYF. The DNA for the CDR3 is TGTGCCATAAAGACTAGCGGGGGTTACAATGAGCAGTACTTC.

The rearrangement joins TRBV6-5 to TRBJ2-7, with 8 nucleotides matching TRBD1. This CDR3 comprises 14 residues. Unmatched junction bases numbered 8, after V lost 6 bases and J lost 4 bases. Germline loops: CDR1 MNHEY, CDR2 SVGAGI. The CDR3 DNA reads TGTGCCAGCAGGAGACGGGACAGGACGTACGAGCAGTACTTC. Protein product: CASRRRDRTYEQYF.

Note on this clonotype: A junction boundary mismatches the germline segment, possibly from a read error. The chain has TRBV6-1 and TRBJ2-7; a possible D gene is TRBD1 (6 bases). The J call may be in error: the DNA end matches TRBJ2-4 better. The CDR3 length is 15 residues. Germline values: CDR1 MNHNS, CDR2 SASEGT. The CDR3 coding sequence is TGTGTCAGCAGTGTCTTGGAGACAGGAGTAAACATTCAGTACTTC. Protein: CVSSVLETGVNIQYF.

V gene TRBV20-1 combines with J gene TRBJ2-1, with D perhaps matching TRBD2 (7 bases). The CDR3 covers 15 residues. Germline CDR1 DFQATT, CDR2 SNEGSKA (reference sequence). V was shortened by 1 base and J by 0 bases, with 10 bases between the two germline ends. As DNA, the CDR3 is TGCAGTGCTAGAGCGGGGGGCAACTCCTACAATGAGCAGTTCTTC. It specifies CSARAGGNSYNEQFF.

A remark on this clonotype: A read error may account for a junction end that differs from germline. The V and J genes are TRBV4-3 and TRBJ1-5, with D possibly TRBD1 on 6 matching bases. The CDR3 spans 17 residues. Germline V lookup: CDR1 LGHNA, CDR2 YSLEER. The CDR3 DNA reads TGCGCCGGCAGCCAAGATCGGGCCAGGGGTTGGTATCAGCCCCAGCATTTT. This sequence encodes CAGSQDRARGWYQPQHF.

The chain carries TRBV2 and TRBJ2-4; 8 bases are shared with TRBD1. Germline V gene lookup returns CDR1 SNHLY and CDR2 FYNNEI. The CDR3 sequence is 13 residues long. The V and J ends lost 10 bases and 2 bases, in that order; junction bases with no gene match: 4. The CDR3 here is CATGQGPKNIQYF. The CDR3 DNA sequence: TGTGCCACCGGACAGGGACCCAAAAACATTCAGTACTTC.

This clonotype was found a few times. V gene TRBV30 combines with J gene TRBJ2-7, with D perhaps matching TRBD1 (5 bases). Germline CDR1 is GTSNPN and CDR2 is SVGIG (reference sequence). CDR3 length: 15 residues. With 1 base removed from V and 0 bases from J, the gap between germline ends came to 13 bases. The CDR3 DNA is TGTGCCTGGAGTGACCAGGGCTTAGGCTCCTACGAGCAGTACTTC. As protein: CAWSDQGLGSYEQYF.

This sequence joins TRBV20-1 and TRBJ1-2; D not certain. The CDR3 covers 12 residues. Germline CDR1 and CDR2: DFQATT and SNEGSKA (reference sequence). Trimming shortened V by 3 bases and J by 3 bases, and 8 bases separated the two germline ends. This chain's CDR3 is CSASREDYGYTF. The CDR3, as DNA: TGCAGTGCTAGTAGGGAGGACTATGGCTACACCTTC.

This clonotype has just a few counts. The chain couples TRBV29-1 to TRBJ1-4, with D tentatively TRBD1 (5 bases). Deletions cut 0 bases from V and 7 bases from J, with 15 bases between. Germline V CDR1 and CDR2: SQVTM, ANQGSEA. The CDR3 is 15 residues long. The chain's CDR3 is CSVEDGTGGAEKLFF. Written as DNA, the CDR3 is TGCAGCGTTGAAGATGGCACAGGAGGGGCTGAAAAACTGTTTTTT.

This rearrangement joins TRBV20-1 to TRBJ1-1; D call uncertain. Trimming cost V 3 bases and J 0 bases, with 11 bases left between them. The CDR3 extends over 14 amino acids. Germline V gene data show CDR1 as DFQATT and CDR2 as SNEGSKA (reference sequence). The CDR3 here is CSASQRLMNTEAFF. CDR3 nucleotides: TGCAGTGCTAGCCAAAGGCTAATGAACACTGAAGCTTTCTTT.

This rearrangement joins TRBV27 to TRBJ1-1, with D perhaps matching TRBD1 (5 bases). The CDR3 is 12 residues long. V lost 3 bases to trimming and J lost 7 bases, with 9 bases between them. Germline V gene lookup returns CDR1 MNHEY and CDR2 SMNVEV (reference sequence). DNA for the CDR3: TGTGCCAGCAGTTTGGGGGGGGATGAAGCTTTCTTT. Its protein product is CASSLGGDEAFF.

Comments on this clonotype: A read error may produce the germline difference seen at one junction end. This chain links TRBV11-2 with TRBJ2-3; perhaps TRBD1 as D (5 bases). The length of the CDR3 is 16 residues. Germline V gives CDR1 SGHAT, CDR2 FQNNGV. This chain's CDR3 is CASSLRASGASDAQYF. The CDR3 nucleotides read TGTGCCAGCAGCTTACGGGCTAGTGGGGCCTCAGATGCGCAGTATTTT.

The genes are TRBV7-2 and TRBJ2-7, with 8 bases identical to TRBD2. The trim removed 5 bases at V and 7 bases at J, leaving 13 bases unmatched. There are 15 residues in the CDR3. Germline lookup yields CDR1 SGHTA and CDR2 FQGNSA. This CDR3 reads CASSPPGLGTNEQYF. The CDR3, as DNA: TGTGCCAGCAGCCCCCCGGGACTAGGAACTAATGAGCAGTACTTC.

The sample holds a few counts of this clonotype. This rearrangement joins TRBV6-2 or TRBV6-3 to TRBJ2-7; D unclear. Per the germline V gene, CDR1 is MNHEY and CDR2 is SVGEGT. V shed 2 bases and J shed 1 base, with 3 bases lying between them. The CDR3 consists of 12 residues. CDR3 protein: CASSYESYEQYF. DNA for the CDR3: TGTGCCAGCAGTTACGAATCCTACGAGCAGTACTTC.